The 31 T cell receptor beta chains below were found in one sample sequenced in a study of cytomegalovirus exposure and HLA in healthy donors. It was with 60 Vbeta and 13 Jbeta primers that the PCR ran. Clones were sequenced by immunoSEQ multiplex PCR, and TCRdb holds only the in-frame ones, with some missing. This table has about 120,000 clones, 70% to 75% appearing once. Sequencing was done on a sample of PBMCs. Receptor source: a woman between 18 and 30 years old in good health and CMV-seronegative.

V gene TRBV4-1 combines with J gene TRBJ2-3; TRBD2 aligns across 9 bases. The CDR3 loop spans 16 amino acids. V lost 4 bases, J lost 0 bases, and 5 bases stayed unmatched. The V gene's germline CDR1 is MGHRA and CDR2 YSYEKL. The CDR3 DNA follows: TGCGCCAGCAGCCTCCGGACTAGCGAAAGCACAGATACGCAGTATTTT. The encoded protein is CASSLRTSESTDTQYF.

V gene TRBV5-1 combines with J gene TRBJ1-6; maybe TRBD1 (6 bases). Germline assignment: CDR1 SGHRS and CDR2 YFSETQ. This CDR3 spans 17 amino acids. Trimming stripped 4 bases from V and 6 bases from J, with 20 bases between. The CDR3 DNA follows: TGCGCCAGCAGCCCGACCCTAGGCCAGGGGCTTAATTCACCCCTCCACTTT. It encodes CASSPTLGQGLNSPLHF.

The V gene is TRBV5-1, the J gene TRBJ1-2; D uncertain. This CDR3 has 14 amino acids. Germline values: CDR1 SGHRS, CDR2 YFSETQ. Trimming removed 0 bases from V and 0 bases from J, with 6 bases in between. The DNA for the CDR3 is TGCGCCAGCAGCTTGGTGGACTCTAACTATGGCTACACCTTC. This codes for CASSLVDSNYGYTF.

The chain has TRBV5-4 and TRBJ1-1; 7 bases fit TRBD1. This CDR3 has 15 amino acids. CDR1 SGHNT and CDR2 YYREEE come from the germline V gene (reference sequence). After removal of 4 bases from V and 2 bases from J, the junction contained 8 bases not matched to a gene. The DNA for the CDR3 is TGTGCCAGCAGCGCTGATCGACAGGGAAACACTGAAGCTTTCTTT. It yields the protein CASSADRQGNTEAFF.

The chain links TRBV7-8 to TRBJ2-1; a possible D gene is TRBD2 (5 bases). The germline V and J ends were trimmed by 2 bases and 0 bases, with 8 bases remaining between them. Germline V gene data show CDR1 as SGHVS and CDR2 as FQNEAQ. The CDR3 runs to 15 residues. Here the CDR3 DNA reads TGTGCCAGCAGCTTAAGAGGGATCTCCTACAATGAGCAGTTCTTC. It codes for CASSLRGISYNEQFF. Using reference TRBV7-8 and TRBJ2-1 for the parts outside the CDR3, the full variable domain is GAGVSQSPRYKVAKRGQDVALRCDPISGHVSLFWYQQALGQGPEFLTYFQNEAQLDKSGLPSDRFFAERPEGSVSTLKIQRTQQEDSAVYLCASSLRGISYNEQFFGPGTRLTVL.

The chain employs TRBV5-1 and TRBJ1-4; unclear D gene. V was shortened by 3 bases and J by 6 bases, with 15 bases between the two germline ends. Germline CDR1 SGHRS, CDR2 YFSETQ. The CDR3 runs 15 residues. This CDR3 is CASSSLFGRDEKLFF. The DNA for the CDR3 is TGCGCCAGCAGCTCCCTATTCGGGAGAGATGAAAAACTGTTTTTT.

In its sample, this clone was seen a few times. V gene TRBV5-6 combines with J gene TRBJ2-3, with a possible D match to TRBD1 (7 bases). In germline, CDR1 is SGHDT, CDR2 YYEEEE. The CDR3 consists of 15 residues. Trimming removed 3 bases from V and 3 bases from J, with 14 bases in between. CDR3 coding DNA: TGTGCCAGCAGCTGGGGGGACAGCGCAACAGATACGCAGTATTTT. Protein sequence: CASSWGDSATDTQYF.

V and J are TRBV5-1 and TRBJ2-7; TRBD1 aligns across 7 bases. CDR1 and CDR2 from the germline V gene are SGHRS and YFSETQ. V dropped 0 bases and J dropped 5; count of bases not matched to a gene: 8. This CDR3 spans 15 amino acids. The CDR3 DNA sequence: TGCGCCAGCAGCTTGGGTACAGGGGATTTGAACGAGCAGTACTTC. It translates to CASSLGTGDLNEQYF.

The chain has TRBV2 and TRBJ1-1, with D maybe TRBD1 (5 bases). The CDR3 sequence is 15 residues long. Per germline, CDR1 SNHLY and CDR2 FYNNEI. The germline V and J ends were trimmed by 0 bases and 3 bases, with 11 bases remaining between them. CDR3 protein: CASSEASGSHTEAFF. CDR3 DNA: TGTGCCAGCAGTGAAGCGTCAGGGTCGCACACTGAAGCTTTCTTT.

The chain carries TRBV11-3 and TRBJ2-1, with 11 bases aligning to TRBD2. Germline V gene sequence: CDR1 SGHNT, CDR2 YENEEA. Trimming at V came to 5 bases and at J to 4 bases, leaving 1 base not matched to a gene. CDR3 length: 14 amino acids. The CDR3 protein is CASSPSGRYNEQFF. CDR3 coding DNA: TGTGCCAGCAGCCCTAGCGGGAGGTACAATGAGCAGTTCTTC.

A note on this clone: The junction and the germline gene differ at one end; a read error may be behind it. The rearrangement joins TRBV9 to TRBJ2-6; D unresolved. The V gene's germline CDR1 is SGDLS and CDR2 YYNGEE. This CDR3 is built from 15 residues. CDR3 nucleotides: TGTACCAGCAGCGTCTTAGTAGCTGGGGCCAACGTCCTGACTTTC. Amino acid sequence: CTSSVLVAGANVLTF.

V is TRBV5-4 and J is TRBJ2-2, with D tentatively TRBD2 (5 bases). CDR1 is SGHNT, CDR2 YYREEE, per germline (reference sequence). CDR3 length: 15 residues. Trimming stripped 3 bases from V and 2 bases from J, with 11 bases between. CDR3 protein: CASSSTKHNTGELFF. CDR3 nucleotide sequence: TGTGCCAGCAGCTCGACTAAACATAACACCGGGGAGCTGTTTTTT.

J is TRBJ1-5 and V is TRBV2; 7 bases align to TRBD1. The length of the CDR3 is 15 residues. Germline CDR1 is SNHLY and CDR2 is FYNNEI. The V gene end was trimmed by 6 bases and the J gene end by 3 bases; junction bases not matched to a gene: 8. In DNA form, the CDR3 reads TGTGCCAGCAGCGATGTACAGGGGAACAATCAGCCCCAGCATTTT. This encodes CASSDVQGNNQPQHF.

This clone was observed a handful of times. The CDR3 reads CASSRGQGGQPQHF. CDR3 sequence (DNA): TGCGCCAGCAGCCGTGGACAGGGTGGACAGCCCCAGCATTTT. The V and J genes are TRBV5-1 and TRBJ1-5; 8 bases fit TRBD1. The CDR3 has 14 residues. After removal of 4 bases from V and 7 bases from J, the junction contained 7 bases not matched to a gene. Germline V gives CDR1 SGHRS, CDR2 YFSETQ.

The CDR3 is CASSQGQNQPQHF. CDR3 sequence (DNA): TGTGCCAGCAGCCAGGGACAGAATCAGCCCCAGCATTTT. V gene TRBV4-2 combines with J gene TRBJ1-5; 7 bases line up with TRBD1. The CDR3 covers 13 residues. V shed 3 bases, J shed 4 bases, and the junction held 0 bases outside the gene matches. Germline assignment: CDR1 LGHNA and CDR2 YNFKEQ.

The rearrangement joins TRBV5-1 to TRBJ1-1, with 8 positions matching TRBD1. The CDR3 loop spans 16 amino acids. Germline CDR1 and CDR2: SGHRS and YFSETQ. The ends lost 4 bases at V and 1 base at J; junction bases unmatched: 9. The chain's CDR3 is CASSLLSGTGNTEAFF. CDR3 nucleotides: TGCGCCAGCAGCCTATTATCCGGGACAGGGAACACTGAAGCTTTCTTT.

The V gene is TRBV28, the J gene TRBJ2-1; 14 nucleotides match TRBD2. Germline V gene data show CDR1 as MDHEN and CDR2 as SYDVKM. CDR3 size: 16 residues. Losses at the gene ends were 8 bases for V and 4 bases for J; bases not matched to a gene: 7. The CDR3 DNA follows: TGTGCCAGCTTGACTAGCGGGGGGGGAAAATACAATGAGCAGTTCTTC. It specifies CASLTSGGGKYNEQFF.

The V and J genes are TRBV15 and TRBJ2-5; tentatively, D is TRBD1 (6 bases). V gave up 1 base and J gave up 5 bases, with 17 bases separating them. The germline V gene has CDR1 LNHNV and CDR2 YYDKDF (reference sequence). This CDR3 has 16 residues. CDR3 sequence reads: CATSRAGETGGETQYF. CDR3 nucleotide sequence: TGTGCCACCAGCAGAGCAGGGGAAACGGGTGGGGAGACCCAGTACTTC.

The chain uses TRBV7-9 and TRBJ1-5; 7 positions agree with TRBD1. The CDR3 is 13 residues long. V shed 5 bases and J 5 bases; nucleotides not matched to a gene: 3. CDR1 is SEHNR, CDR2 FQNEAQ, per germline (reference sequence). CDR3 sequence reads: CASSVTGDQPQHF. The CDR3, as DNA: TGTGCCAGCAGCGTTACAGGGGATCAGCCCCAGCATTTT.

The chain is built from TRBV6-1 and TRBJ2-7, with D hard to call. V was cut by 2 bases and J by 0 bases, with 14 bases left in between. In germline, CDR1 is MNHNS, CDR2 SASEGT. The CDR3 sequence is 16 residues long. DNA for the CDR3: TGTGCCAGCAGTGAACCCGACTTCAAGTCCTCCTACGAGCAGTACTTC. It translates to CASSEPDFKSSYEQYF.

The chain uses TRBV7-9 and TRBJ1-1; 11 bases match TRBD1. After removal of 5 bases from V and 3 bases from J, the junction contained 5 bases not matched to a gene. The CDR3 has 15 amino acids. Germline-derived CDR1 and CDR2 are SEHNR and FQNEAQ (reference sequence). The DNA of the CDR3 is TGTGCCAGCAGCGCTTGGACAGGGGGCGACACTGAAGCTTTCTTT. It codes for CASSAWTGGDTEAFF.

The genes are TRBV29-1 and TRBJ2-5; TRBD1 agrees at 10 bases. V dropped 4 bases and J dropped 5; count of bases not matched to a gene: 4. The CDR3 is 13 amino acids. Germline V gives CDR1 SQVTM, CDR2 ANQGSEA. CDR3 residues: CSVGQGARETQYF. DNA of the CDR3: TGCAGCGTTGGACAGGGGGCGAGGGAGACCCAGTACTTC.

The chain combines TRBV11-2 with TRBJ2-7; the match to TRBD2 covers 12 bases. CDR3 length equals 14 residues. The V segment lost 5 bases and the J segment 3 bases; nucleotides outside the gene matches: 2. The germline CDR1 and CDR2 sequences are SGHAT and FQNNGV. For the CDR3, the DNA is TGTGCCAGCAGCCCGGGACTAGCGGGCTACGAGCAGTACTTC. Protein product: CASSPGLAGYEQYF.

The CDR3 loop is CASSPGLAVQETQYF. The CDR3 DNA follows: TGTGCCAGCTCACCGGGACTAGCGGTTCAAGAGACCCAGTACTTC. The chain has TRBV6-6 and TRBJ2-5, with TRBD2 matching over 11 bases. J gave up 2 bases and V 8 bases, and 7 bases lay outside the gene matches. Germline-derived CDR1 and CDR2 are MNHNY and SVGAGI (reference sequence). This CDR3 has 15 amino acids.

The table lists this clone with a count of one. The V and J genes are TRBV28 and TRBJ2-7; tentative D call: TRBD1 (5 bases). The CDR3 loop spans 11 amino acids. Trimming removed 7 bases from V and 7 bases from J, with 11 bases in between. Germline V gives CDR1 MDHEN, CDR2 SYDVKM. CDR3 region: CASKGAWEQYF. The CDR3 bases are TGTGCCAGCAAAGGGGCGTGGGAGCAGTACTTC.

The J gene is TRBJ1-1, the V gene TRBV6-1; no reliable D call. Trimming removed 5 bases from V and 3 bases from J, with 10 bases in between. Germline CDR1 and CDR2: MNHNS and SASEGT. CDR3 length: 13 amino acids. CDR3 bases: TGTGCCAGCAGTTTGGTGGAGGACACTGAAGCTTTCTTT. Translating gives CASSLVEDTEAFF.

This clone was counted a few times. The chain carries TRBV25-1 and TRBJ1-6; no reliable D call. Deletions cut 6 bases from V and 3 bases from J, with 12 bases between. Germline lookup yields CDR1 MGHDK and CDR2 SYGVNS. The CDR3 totals 15 residues. The chain's CDR3 is CASRPRGYYNSPLHF. The CDR3, as DNA: TGTGCCAGCAGGCCTCGCGGATACTATAATTCACCCCTCCACTTT.

The chain couples TRBV6-1 to TRBJ2-5, with 7 bases fitting TRBD1. The CDR3 is 14 amino acids. Trimming removed 8 bases from V and 9 bases from J; junction bases left unmatched: 15. Germline V gene sequence: CDR1 MNHNS, CDR2 SASEGT. This CDR3 is CASHRGWYVEAQYF. CDR3 bases: TGTGCCAGCCACAGGGGTTGGTATGTGGAGGCCCAGTACTTC.

The gene calls are TRBV5-4 and TRBJ2-3; 12 bases are shared with TRBD2. The CDR3 length is 15 residues. Germline loops: CDR1 SGHNT, CDR2 YYREEE (reference sequence). J was trimmed by 7 bases and V by 4 bases; bases with no gene match: 7. In nucleotides, the CDR3 is TGTGCCAGCAGCCCTAGCGGGGGGGCAGTAAATACGCAGTATTTT. Its protein product is CASSPSGGAVNTQYF.

V usage is TRBV4-1 and J usage is TRBJ1-6, with D hard to call. The length of the CDR3 is 14 residues. V lost 4 bases to trimming and J lost 5 bases, with 9 bases between them. Germline loops: CDR1 MGHRA, CDR2 YSYEKL. The CDR3 nucleotides are TGCGCCAGCAGCCTTAGGAGGGATAATTCACCCCTCCACTTT. It encodes CASSLRRDNSPLHF.

The chain uses TRBV5-6 and TRBJ1-1; D is undetermined. Germline V gene data show CDR1 as SGHDT and CDR2 as YYEEEE. There are 16 residues in the CDR3. The germline V and J ends were trimmed by 0 bases and 0 bases, with 12 bases remaining between them. Written as DNA, the CDR3 is TGTGCCAGCAGCTTGGTACGTTCAGGCTTGAACACTGAAGCTTTCTTT. Amino acid sequence: CASSLVRSGLNTEAFF.